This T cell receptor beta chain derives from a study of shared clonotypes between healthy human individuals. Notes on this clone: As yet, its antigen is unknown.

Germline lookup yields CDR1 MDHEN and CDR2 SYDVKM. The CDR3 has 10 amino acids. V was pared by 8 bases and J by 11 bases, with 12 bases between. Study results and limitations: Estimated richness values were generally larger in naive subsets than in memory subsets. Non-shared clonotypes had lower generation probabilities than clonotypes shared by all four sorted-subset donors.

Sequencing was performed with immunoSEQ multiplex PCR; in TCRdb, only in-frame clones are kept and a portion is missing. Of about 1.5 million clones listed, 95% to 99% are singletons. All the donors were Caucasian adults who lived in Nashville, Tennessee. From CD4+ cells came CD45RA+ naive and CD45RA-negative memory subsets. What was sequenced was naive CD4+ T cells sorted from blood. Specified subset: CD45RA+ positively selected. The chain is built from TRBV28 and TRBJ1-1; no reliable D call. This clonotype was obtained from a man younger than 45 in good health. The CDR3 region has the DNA TGTGCCAGCGGATCCAATAGGGCTTTCTTT. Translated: CASGSNRAFF.